This entry features one T cell receptor (beta chain) sequence. The table lists this clonotype with many counts. Its recognized antigen is unknown. Per-base qualities were not stored, and no clone one base away is much larger. This was a case-control study nested in a cohort of healthcare workers in London, UK, who had nasopharyngeal swab PCR tests and blood samples taken every week. Healthcare workers were recruited between 23 and 31 March 2020, during the week of the UK lockdown, and were followed weekly for up to roughly 16 weeks. This specimen comes from a study of early T cells in non-severe SARS-CoV-2 infection (dated by TCRdb to the early 2020s). In terms of the full investigation: Bulk RNA from unsorted whole blood was used for TCR sequencing, so alpha and beta chains could not be paired.

Results and caveats for the whole study, not just this receptor: VDJdb matching was skewed toward anti-spike CD8 responses and likely underestimated virus-specific expansions by missing private and CD4 specificities.

The germline V gene gives CDR1 as KGHSH and CDR2 as LQKENI. Between the V and J ends, shortened by 2 bases and 1 base respectively, the junction contains 21 bases. The CDR3 spans 19 residues, from the cysteine through the phenylalanine. The only DNA kept is the CDR3, 57 bases in frame from the first base. The library was generated by 5' RACE. For sequencing, a NextSeq 500 was employed. The TCR library protocol attached unique molecular identifiers to individual cDNA molecules to correct for sequencing error and PCR bias. Both TCR alpha and beta chains were sequenced, and tight co-correlation was observed between alpha and beta sequence abundances in each sample. As for the authors' bioinformatics: Decombinator V4 was used to annotate the V gene, J gene and CDR3 of the TCR sequences. TCRs were defined as expanded if a significant change between any two time points was detected under a Poisson model with p below 0.0001. TCR abundances were normalised to the total number of TCRs sequenced in each sample and reported as counts per million. MAIT TCRs were defined by TRAV1-2 paired with TRAJ12, TRAJ20 or TRAJ33, and iNKT TCRs by TRAV10 paired with TRAJ18. VDJdb, accessed 1 November 2021, was searched for CMV, EBV and SARS-CoV-2 annotated TCRs, excluding TCRs annotated for multiple antigens. TCRdb ran its own pipeline on the public reads, namely fastp trimming at Q25 and MiXCR clone calling, and kept in-frame beta chains. Rows merge per CDR3 protein into single entries with the most common DNA and genes. What appears here as the V and J calls and clone size reflects TCRdb's work, not the paper's. The sample table lists around 77,000 distinct CDR3 sequences, 5% of them with a count of one. Around 7.8% of the sample goes to the ten largest clones.

This receptor chain uses TRBV18 and TRBJ2-1; 6 matching bases give a weak D call of TRBD1. Specimen: whole blood, collected at baseline. This TCR was recovered from an adult who was a healthcare worker with PCR-confirmed SARS-CoV-2 infection or an uninfected control (not recorded which). CDR3 protein: CASSPLVGVHRESYNEQFF. DNA sequence: TGTGCCAGCTCACCATTAGTGGGGGTTCACAGGGAGTCCTACAATGAGCAGTTCTTC.